Listed here are 11 T cell receptor beta chains from one sample, sequenced in a study of T cell clonality in common variable immunodeficiency. Study-wide points: Common variable immunodeficiency TCR beta sequences reportedly had fewer deletions and N-nucleotide insertions.

Assay used: immunoSEQ multiplex PCR; TCRdb lists only in-frame clones, some missing. The table for this sample gives over 15,000 clones. The antigens of these receptors remain unknown. Sequencing was performed on peripheral blood mononuclear cells. These receptor sequences come from a human donor with common variable immunodeficiency.

In the case of this clone: Read coverage stops 3 residues before the CDR3 terminus; the germline J gene supplies the remainder. The chain carries TRBV5-6 and TRBJ1-3, with D perhaps TRBD1 (5 bases). The CDR3 has 14 residues. The germline V and J ends were trimmed by 4 bases and 1 base, with 9 bases remaining between them. Germline V gives CDR1 SGHDT, CDR2 YYEEEE. The DNA read from the CDR3 is TGTGCCAGCAGCCCGGGACTTTCTGGAAACACC. Translating gives CASSPGLSGNT. Given in full, the CDR3 is CASSPGLSGNTIYF.

With regard to this clone: The observed sequence ends 3 residues before the CDR3 terminus, with the missing tail filled in from the germline J gene. The chain has TRBV19 and TRBJ1-2; D might be TRBD1 (5 bases). Germline CDR1 LNHDA, CDR2 SQIVND (reference sequence). This CDR3 region has 14 residues. The CDR3 spells CASSIAGGLLGYTF. CDR3 DNA, as far as it was read: TGTGCCAGTAGTATTGCTGGGGGACTACTGGGC.

In the case of this clone: The sequence runs out 3 residues before the end of the CDR3; the remainder is reconstructed from the germline J gene. The J gene is TRBJ2-1, the V gene TRBV30; maybe TRBD2 (6 bases). CDR1 and CDR2 from the germline V gene are GTSNPN and SVGIG (reference sequence). Trimming left V 5 bases short and J 8 bases short, with 16 bases between. The CDR3 runs to 13 residues. The CDR3 reads CAWEEGIVDEQFF. Incomplete CDR3 DNA: TGTGCCTGGGAGGAGGGGATAGTGGATGAG.

The CDR3 bases that were read are TGTGCCAGTAGTATAAAACAGGGGGCGAGGGTAGGCGGGGAG. Amino acids: CASSIKQGARVGGE. The CDR3 as a whole reads CASSIKQGARVGGELFF. The chain combines TRBV19 with TRBJ2-2; 9 bases fit TRBD1. Read coverage stops 3 residues before the CDR3 terminus; the germline J gene supplies the remainder. CDR3 size: 17 residues. Germline V CDR1 and CDR2: LNHDA, SQIVND (reference sequence). The V gene end was trimmed by 2 bases and the J gene end by 7 bases; junction bases not matched to a gene: 11.

As concerns this clone: Read coverage stops 3 residues before the CDR3 terminus; the germline J gene supplies the remainder. The rearrangement uses TRBV20-1 and TRBJ1-1, with 8 nucleotides matching TRBD1. The CDR3 consists of 15 residues. Germline V gives CDR1 DFQATT, CDR2 SNEGSKA (reference sequence). The junction had 10 bases not matched to a gene; V was cut back by 3 bases and J by 4 bases. Here the CDR3 reads CSASQGASFGTEAFF. The DNA read from the CDR3 is TGCAGTGCTAGCCAGGGGGCGAGTTTTGGCACTGAA.

About this clone: The CDR3 end falls 3 residues outside the read, so it is completed with the germline J gene. The gene calls are TRBV30 and TRBJ2-1, with a weak D call TRBD2 (7 bases). This CDR3 spans 16 amino acids. Germline lookup yields CDR1 GTSNPN and CDR2 SVGIG (reference sequence). Trimming pared 2 bases from V and 2 bases from J, leaving 16 bases between. This CDR3 reads CAWSPLGGRAYNEQFF. CDR3 bases read: TGTGCCTGGAGTCCGCTGGGGGGGCGTGCCTACAATGAG.

This clone is classed as medium-sized by frequency. The read comes to an end 3 residues before the CDR3 does, leaving the germline J gene to fill in the end. The chain is built from TRBV18 and TRBJ2-7, with D possibly TRBD1 on 6 matching bases. Trimming left V 3 bases short and J 6 bases short, with 9 bases between. The CDR3 has 12 amino acids. Germline values: CDR1 KGHSH, CDR2 LQKENI. Partial CDR3 DNA: TGTGCCAGCTCACCGAGGACAGCCGAG. Its protein product is CASSPRTAE. The entire CDR3 reads CASSPRTAEQYF. Full variable domain (missing parts from reference TRBV18 and TRBJ2-7): NAGVMQNPRHLVRRRGQEARLRCSPMKGHSHVYWYRQLPEEGLKFMVYLQKENIIDESGMPKERFSAEFPKEGPSILRIQQVVRGDSAAYFCASSPRTAEQYFGPGTRLTVT.

On this clone itself: Read coverage stops 3 residues before the CDR3 terminus; the germline J gene supplies the remainder. This chain links TRBV7-9 with TRBJ2-1; 9 positions match TRBD2. This CDR3 contains 15 residues. Germline values: CDR1 SEHNR, CDR2 FQNEAQ (reference sequence). V trimming: 3 bases; J trimming: 7 bases; junction bases outside the gene matches: 7. The CDR3 bases that were read are TGTGCCAGCAGCTTCCGAGCGGGGGGTCAAAATGAG. Amino acids: CASSFRAGGQNE. Given in full, the CDR3 is CASSFRAGGQNEQFF.

To note about this clone: The sequence runs out 3 residues before the end of the CDR3; the remainder is reconstructed from the germline J gene. V gene TRBV2 combines with J gene TRBJ1-1; TRBD1 matches at 8 bases. This CDR3 is built from 15 residues. In germline, CDR1 is SNHLY, CDR2 FYNNEI. The CDR3 bases that were read are TGTGCCAGCAGTCAACAGGGGGTGGGTTGGGGCGAA. This codes for CASSQQGVGWGE. The whole CDR3 region reads CASSQQGVGWGEAFF.

Turning to this clone: Read coverage stops 3 residues before the CDR3 terminus; the germline J gene supplies the remainder. This sequence joins TRBV11-3 and TRBJ2-1, with 7 bases identical to TRBD1. V dropped 0 bases and J dropped 9; count of bases not matched to a gene: 5. From germline, CDR1 is SGHNT and CDR2 YENEEA. The CDR3 extends over 14 amino acids. The sequenced part of the CDR3 DNA is TGTGCCAGCAGCTTAGAGGGGACAGTGAGTGAG. Translating it yields CASSLEGTVSE. The full CDR3 sequence reads CASSLEGTVSEQFF.

Judged by frequency, this clone is medium-sized. From the germline J gene comes the end of the CDR3, since the read stops 3 residues before it. The chain employs TRBV7-9 and TRBJ1-2, with a possible D match to TRBD1 (6 bases). The CDR3 consists of 12 residues. CDR1 SEHNR and CDR2 FQNEAQ come from the germline V gene (reference sequence). CDR3 amino acids: CASSFPGEGYTF. The sequenced part of the CDR3 DNA is TGTGCCAGCAGCTTCCCAGGGGAAGGC.